A selection of T cell receptor beta chains follows, all from one sample in a study of radiation and T cells in renal cell carcinoma. Here immunoSEQ multiplex PCR was the method, and the copy in TCRdb shows in-frame clones only, minus some. The table has 150,000 or so clones, roughly 90% seen once. The sequencing here drew on blood, taken from a patient whose treatment included radiotherapy and nephrectomy. The receptors come from a woman in her seventies with renal cell carcinoma. Both conserved end residues are part of each CDR3. A D gene is named only where the DNA matches it firmly. Clone sizes are given selectively: once, few, many, or a class where the clone is expanded.

j_call	clone_size	v_call	d_call	cdr3_length	cdr3_nt	cdr3_aa
TRBJ2-3	NA	TRBV4-2	TRBD2	15	TGTGCCAGCAGCCAAGGGGCGGGGGGCACAGATACGCAGTATTTT	CASSQGAGGTDTQYF
TRBJ1-1	NA	TRBV25-1	TRBD1	16	TGTGCCAGCACCCCCCACAGGGGCGGGGGTTACACTGAAGCTTTCTTT	CASTPHRGGGYTEAFF
TRBJ2-2	NA	TRBV7-2	NA	16	TGTGCCAGCAGCTTAGTCAGGGCCCTGAACACCGGGGAGCTGTTTTTT	CASSLVRALNTGELFF
TRBJ1-1	NA	TRBV30	TRBD1	13	TGTGCCTGCTTCCCGACAGGGGACACTGAAGCTTTCTTT	CACFPTGDTEAFF
TRBJ1-4	NA	TRBV19	TRBD1	15	TGTGCCAGTAGTCCCTCGACAGGGCCCGCTGAAAAACTGTTTTTT	CASSPSTGPAEKLFF
TRBJ2-3	NA	TRBV4-1	NA	16	TGCGCCAGCAGCCAAGAACGAAGAGGGTTTACAGATACGCAGTATTTT	CASSQERRGFTDTQYF
TRBJ2-4	NA	TRBV5-1	NA	14	TGCGCCAGCAGCGGGGGCACTCTCAAAAACATTCAGTACTTC	CASSGGTLKNIQYF
TRBJ1-4	NA	TRBV28	NA	14	TGTGCCAGCGGCGGATCCTTTGGGGATGAAAAACTGTTTTTT	CASGGSFGDEKLFF
TRBJ2-7	NA	TRBV9	NA	14	TGTGCCAGCAGCGTAGTCGAGGAAGGAGGCGAGCAGTACTTC	CASSVVEEGGEQYF
TRBJ1-1	NA	TRBV28	NA	10	TGTGCCTCAGAGGGTCCTGAAGCTTTCTTT	CASEGPEAFF
TRBJ2-7	NA	TRBV9	TRBD1	15	TGTGCCAGCAGCGTAGCTGCGACAGGGGCCTACGAGCAGTACTTC	CASSVAATGAYEQYF
TRBJ2-5	NA	TRBV7-2	NA	15	TGTGCCAGCAGCTTAGCGGCGGGGCCCGAAGAGACCCAGTACTTC	CASSLAAGPEETQYF
TRBJ1-5	NA	TRBV18	NA	13	TGTGCCAGCTCACCGACAGTCAATCAGCCCCAGCATTTT	CASSPTVNQPQHF
TRBJ1-5	NA	TRBV19	TRBD1	15	TGTGCCAGTAGTATATCAGGGGGCTACAATCAGCCCCAGCATTTT	CASSISGGYNQPQHF
TRBJ1-1	NA	TRBV5-6	NA	15	TGTGCCAGCAGCGTGCGGTATCAGGGGAACACTGAAGCTTTCTTT	CASSVRYQGNTEAFF
TRBJ1-1	NA	TRBV19	NA	15	TGTGCCAGTAGTATGGGAGGGGCCCGTGTCACTGAAGCTTTCTTT	CASSMGGARVTEAFF
TRBJ2-7	NA	TRBV5-4	NA	14	TGTGCCAGCAGCTCAATAGGTAGCTCCTACGAGCAGTACTTC	CASSSIGSSYEQYF
TRBJ1-5	NA	TRBV19	TRBD1	13	TGTGCCAGCTGGACAGGGACAGGTCAGCCCCAGCATTTT	CASWTGTGQPQHF
TRBJ1-1	NA	TRBV19	NA	17	TGTGCCAGTAGTATAGGAGGCAGGGCTCTTATGAACACTGAAGCTTTCTTT	CASSIGGRALMNTEAFF
TRBJ2-2	NA	TRBV6-5	TRBD1	14	TGTGCCAGCAGACTGGACAGGGTCACCGGGGAGCTGTTTTTT	CASRLDRVTGELFF
TRBJ1-1	few	TRBV4-2	NA	13	TGTGCCAGCAGCCAAGAGCCGGGGACTGAAGCTTTCTTT	CASSQEPGTEAFF
TRBJ2-1	NA	TRBV18	TRBD1	17	TGTGCCAGCTCACGGCCTTTCCAGGGGGCCCTTGACAATGAGCAGTTCTTC	CASSRPFQGALDNEQFF
TRBJ2-7	NA	TRBV11-2	TRBD2	15	TGTGCCAGCAGACCAGGACTAGCGGGGGCTGGCGAGCAGTACTTC	CASRPGLAGAGEQYF
TRBJ2-7	NA	TRBV11-2	NA	13	TGTGCCAGCAGCCGACCCGAGGTTATCGAGCAGTACTTC	CASSRPEVIEQYF
TRBJ2-5	NA	TRBV7-2	NA	13	TGTGCCAGCAGCTTAGGGCCGAGAGAGACCCAGTACTTC	CASSLGPRETQYF
TRBJ2-4	NA	TRBV19	NA	13	TGTGCCAGTAGTATGGACTCTAAAAACATTCAGTACTTC	CASSMDSKNIQYF
TRBJ1-6	NA	TRBV6-5	TRBD1	16	TGTGCCAGCAGTTATTTCACAGGGGGCGATAATTCACCCCTCCACTTT	CASSYFTGGDNSPLHF
TRBJ1-6	NA	TRBV7-9	TRBD1	19	TGTGCCAGCAGCTTTGGGGTAGGGGGCTCGTGGGGCCGGAATTCACCCCTCCACTTT	CASSFGVGGSWGRNSPLHF
TRBJ1-6	NA	TRBV30	NA	19	TGTGCCTGGAGTCCTCCCCCGGGCCTATGGAACTCCTATAATTCACCCCTCCACTTT	CAWSPPPGLWNSYNSPLHF
TRBJ2-1	NA	TRBV15	TRBD2	18	TGTGCCACCAGCAGCATACTAGCGGGGGGGCCATCCCCTAATGAGCAGTTCTTC	CATSSILAGGPSPNEQFF
TRBJ2-7	NA	TRBV5-1	TRBD1	14	TGCGCCAGCAGCTCACCGGGACAGGGAAACGAGCAGTACTTC	CASSSPGQGNEQYF
TRBJ1-1	NA	TRBV6-6	NA	14	TGTGCCAGCAGTTATTCAGCGATGAACACTGAAGCTTTCTTT	CASSYSAMNTEAFF
TRBJ2-5	once	TRBV11-1	TRBD1	13	TGTGCCAGCAGCTCTGACAGGGTAGAGACCCAGTACTTC	CASSSDRVETQYF
TRBJ1-1	few	TRBV7-9	NA	14	TGTGCCAGCAGCTTATCGGCAGCGAACACTGAAGCTTTCTTT	CASSLSAANTEAFF
TRBJ1-1	NA	TRBV6-5	NA	12	TGTGCCAGCAGCCGGAGGTTGACTGAAGCTTTCTTT	CASSRRLTEAFF
TRBJ2-7	NA	TRBV5-1	TRBD2	17	TGCGCCAGCAGCGGGACTAGCGGGGGATCCAACCCCTACGAGCAGTACTTC	CASSGTSGGSNPYEQYF
TRBJ1-4	once	TRBV10-3	NA	13	TGTGCCATCAGTGCTCCCTCAGAGGAAAAACTGTTTTTT	CAISAPSEEKLFF
TRBJ1-2	NA	TRBV25-1	NA	12	TGTGCCAGCAGTGAGAGGGACTATGGCTACACCTTC	CASSERDYGYTF
TRBJ2-6	once	TRBV10-1	TRBD1	21	TGCGCCAGCAGTGACGGCCTCGGGACAGGGGGCAAAGGCTCTGGGGCCAACGTCCTGACTTTC	CASSDGLGTGGKGSGANVLTF
TRBJ2-4	NA	TRBV9	NA	16	TGTGCCAGCAGCGTATCAGGGGCCAAGGATGAAAACATTCAGTACTTC	CASSVSGAKDENIQYF
TRBJ2-5	NA	TRBV6-1	NA	12	TGTGCCAGCAGTGACCCGAAAGAGACCCAGTACTTC	CASSDPKETQYF
TRBJ1-3	once	TRBV6-5	NA	13	TGTGCCACCACTAGGGGGTCTGGAAACACCATATATTTT	CATTRGSGNTIYF
TRBJ2-3	NA	TRBV7-8	NA	13	TGTGCCAGCAGCGAGAGGGGACCTTCAACTAAGTATTTT	CASSERGPSTKYF
TRBJ1-6	NA	TRBV9	TRBD1	15	TGTGCCAGCAGCGTAGATGGCAGGGGGGATTCACCCCTCCACTTT	CASSVDGRGDSPLHF
TRBJ2-5	NA	TRBV6-6	TRBD1	12	TGTGCCAGCAGTCGGGACAGGGGAACCCAGTACTTC	CASSRDRGTQYF
TRBJ2-5	few	TRBV19	NA	14	TGTGCCAGTAGTATGAGGGAGGCCCAAGAGACCCAGTACTTC	CASSMREAQETQYF
TRBJ2-2	NA	TRBV18	NA	14	TGTGCCAGCTCACCGGCTCTGAACACCGGGGAGCTGTTTTTT	CASSPALNTGELFF
TRBJ1-1	NA	TRBV11-2	NA	12	TGTGCCAGCAGCTTAGTTCCAGGGAGGGCTTTCTTT	CASSLVPGRAFF
TRBJ1-1	once	TRBV19	NA	14	TGTGCCAGTAGTATAATAGTCACCAACACTGAAGCTTTCTTT	CASSIIVTNTEAFF
TRBJ1-5	NA	TRBV28	NA	17	TGTGCCAGCAGCCAAACAGGTACTCCGCTTCACAATCAGCCCCAGCATTTT	CASSQTGTPLHNQPQHF
TRBJ2-2	NA	TRBV9	NA	13	TGTGCCAGCAGCGTAATCTGGGGCGGGGAGCTGTTTTTT	CASSVIWGGELFF